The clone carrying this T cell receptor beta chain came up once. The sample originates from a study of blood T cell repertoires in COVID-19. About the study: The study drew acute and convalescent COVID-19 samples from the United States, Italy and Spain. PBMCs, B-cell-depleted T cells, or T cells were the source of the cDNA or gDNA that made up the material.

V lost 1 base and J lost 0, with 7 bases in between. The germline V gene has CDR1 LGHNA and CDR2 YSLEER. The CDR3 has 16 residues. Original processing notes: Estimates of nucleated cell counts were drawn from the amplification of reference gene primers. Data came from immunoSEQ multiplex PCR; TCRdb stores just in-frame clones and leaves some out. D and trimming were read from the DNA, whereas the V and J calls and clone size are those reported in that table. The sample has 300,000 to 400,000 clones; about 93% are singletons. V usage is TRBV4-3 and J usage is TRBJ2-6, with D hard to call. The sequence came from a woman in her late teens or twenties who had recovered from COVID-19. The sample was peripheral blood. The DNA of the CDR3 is TGCGCCAGCAGCCAAGTGTGGCTCTCTGGGGCCAACGTCCTGACTTTC. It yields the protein CASSQVWLSGANVLTF.